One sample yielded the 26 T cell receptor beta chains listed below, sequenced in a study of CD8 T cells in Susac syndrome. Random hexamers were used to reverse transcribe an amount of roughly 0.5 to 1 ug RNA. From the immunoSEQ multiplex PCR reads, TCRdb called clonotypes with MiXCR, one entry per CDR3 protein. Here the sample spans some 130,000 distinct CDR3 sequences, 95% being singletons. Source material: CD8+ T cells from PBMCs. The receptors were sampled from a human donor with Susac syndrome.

The CDR3 region has the DNA TGTGCCAACTTTCCTATGACAGGGTCTGGACAGCCCCAGCATTTT. This translates into CANFPMTGSGQPQHF. The chain uses TRBV25-1 and TRBJ1-5, with 7 nucleotides matching TRBD1. This CDR3 contains 15 residues. V lost 10 bases and J lost 7; bases outside the gene matches: 16. Germline values: CDR1 MGHDK, CDR2 SYGVNS.

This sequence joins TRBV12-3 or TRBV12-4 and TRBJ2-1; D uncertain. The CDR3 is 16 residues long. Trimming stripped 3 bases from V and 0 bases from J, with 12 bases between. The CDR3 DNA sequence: TGTGCCAGCAGTTTCCAGATTCCTAGCTCCTACAATGAGCAGTTCTTC. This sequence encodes CASSFQIPSSYNEQFF.

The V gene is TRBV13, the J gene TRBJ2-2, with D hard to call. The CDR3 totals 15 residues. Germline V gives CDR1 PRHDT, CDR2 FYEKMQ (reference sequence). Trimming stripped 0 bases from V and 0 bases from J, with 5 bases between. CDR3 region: CASSLGRTNTGELFF. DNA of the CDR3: TGTGCCAGCAGCTTAGGGCGTACGAACACCGGGGAGCTGTTTTTT.

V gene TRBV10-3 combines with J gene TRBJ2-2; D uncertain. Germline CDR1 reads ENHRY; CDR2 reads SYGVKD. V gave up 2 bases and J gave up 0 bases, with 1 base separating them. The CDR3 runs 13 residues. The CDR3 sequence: CAISEANTGELFF. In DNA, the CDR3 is TGTGCCATCAGTGAGGCGAACACCGGGGAGCTGTTTTTT.

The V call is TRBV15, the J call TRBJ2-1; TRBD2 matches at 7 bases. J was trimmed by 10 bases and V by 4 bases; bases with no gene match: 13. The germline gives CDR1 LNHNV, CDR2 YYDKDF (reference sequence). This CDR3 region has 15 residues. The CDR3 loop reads CATSTSGLQSWEQFF. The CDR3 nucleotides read TGTGCCACCAGCACCTCGGGACTACAGTCCTGGGAGCAGTTCTTC.

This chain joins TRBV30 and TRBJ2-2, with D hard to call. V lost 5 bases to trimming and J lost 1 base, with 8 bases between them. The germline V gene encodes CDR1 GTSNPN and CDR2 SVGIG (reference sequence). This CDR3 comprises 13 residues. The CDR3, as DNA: TGTGCCTGGTCGGACGGGAACACCGGGGAGCTGTTTTTT. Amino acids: CAWSDGNTGELFF.

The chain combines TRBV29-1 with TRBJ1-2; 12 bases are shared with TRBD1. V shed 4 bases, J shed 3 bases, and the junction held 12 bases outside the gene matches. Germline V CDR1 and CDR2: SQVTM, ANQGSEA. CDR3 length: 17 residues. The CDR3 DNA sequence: TGCAGCGTTGCGGAGTGGGACAGGGGGCGAAAAGACTATGGCTACACCTTC. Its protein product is CSVAEWDRGRKDYGYTF.

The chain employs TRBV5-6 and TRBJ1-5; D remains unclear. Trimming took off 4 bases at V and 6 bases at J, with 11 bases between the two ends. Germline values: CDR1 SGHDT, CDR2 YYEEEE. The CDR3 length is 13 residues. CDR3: CASSPGSGQPQHF. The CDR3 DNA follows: TGTGCCAGCAGCCCGGGTTCCGGTCAGCCCCAGCATTTT.

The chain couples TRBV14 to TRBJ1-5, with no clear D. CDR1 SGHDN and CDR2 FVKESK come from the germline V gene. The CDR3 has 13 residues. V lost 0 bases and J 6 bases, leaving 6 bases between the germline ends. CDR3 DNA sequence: TGTGCCAGCAGCCAAGATTATTCTCAGCCCCAGCATTTT. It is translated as CASSQDYSQPQHF.

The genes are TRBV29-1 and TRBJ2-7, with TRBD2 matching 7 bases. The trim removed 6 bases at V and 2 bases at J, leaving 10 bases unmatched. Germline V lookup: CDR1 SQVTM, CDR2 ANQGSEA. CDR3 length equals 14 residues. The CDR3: CSVDIAGPTYEQYF. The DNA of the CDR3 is TGCAGCGTGGACATAGCGGGTCCTACCTACGAGCAGTACTTC.

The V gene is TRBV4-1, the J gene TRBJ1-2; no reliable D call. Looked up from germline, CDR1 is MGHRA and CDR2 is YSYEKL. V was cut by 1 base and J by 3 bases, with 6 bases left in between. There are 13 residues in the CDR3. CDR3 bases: TGCGCCAGCAGCCAAGGGACGGACTATGGCTACACCTTC. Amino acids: CASSQGTDYGYTF.

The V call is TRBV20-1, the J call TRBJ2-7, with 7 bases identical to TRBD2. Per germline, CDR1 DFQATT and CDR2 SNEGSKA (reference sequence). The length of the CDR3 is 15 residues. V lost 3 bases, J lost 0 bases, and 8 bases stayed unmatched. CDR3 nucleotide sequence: TGCAGTGCTAGGGGGACTATCCGACTCTCCTACGAGCAGTACTTC. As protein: CSARGTIRLSYEQYF.

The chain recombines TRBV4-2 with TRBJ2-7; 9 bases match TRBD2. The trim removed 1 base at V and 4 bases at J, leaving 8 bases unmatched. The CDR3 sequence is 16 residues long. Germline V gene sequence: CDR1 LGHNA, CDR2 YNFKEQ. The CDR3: CASSQVDSGRSYEQYF. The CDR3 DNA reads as TGTGCCAGCAGCCAAGTGGATAGCGGGAGATCGTACGAGCAGTACTTC.

In DNA form, the CDR3 reads TGTGCCAGCAGCTCCGGACAGGGCGGTACGCAGTATTTT. The encoded protein is CASSSGQGGTQYF. The V gene is TRBV13, the J gene TRBJ2-3; 8 nucleotides align to TRBD1. The ends lost 4 bases at V and 8 bases at J; junction bases unmatched: 5. Germline-derived CDR1 and CDR2 are PRHDT and FYEKMQ (reference sequence). This CDR3 has 13 residues.

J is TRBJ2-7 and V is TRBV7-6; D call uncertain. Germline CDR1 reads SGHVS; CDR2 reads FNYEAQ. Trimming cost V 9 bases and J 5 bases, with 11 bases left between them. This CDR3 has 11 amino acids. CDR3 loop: CASLPHDEQYF. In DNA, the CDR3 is TGTGCCAGTTTACCCCACGACGAGCAGTACTTC.

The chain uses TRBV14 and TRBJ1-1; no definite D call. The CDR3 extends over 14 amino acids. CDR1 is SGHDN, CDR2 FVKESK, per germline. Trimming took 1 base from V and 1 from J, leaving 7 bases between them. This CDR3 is CASSQVGSNTEAFF. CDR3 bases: TGTGCCAGCAGCCAAGTTGGATCGAACACTGAAGCTTTCTTT.

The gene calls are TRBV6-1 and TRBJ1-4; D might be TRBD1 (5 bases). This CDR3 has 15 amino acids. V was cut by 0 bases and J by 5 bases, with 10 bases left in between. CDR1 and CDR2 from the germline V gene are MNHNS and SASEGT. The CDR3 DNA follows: TGTGCCAGCAGTGAAGCAGGGGAGGCGAATGAAAAACTGTTTTTT. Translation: CASSEAGEANEKLFF.

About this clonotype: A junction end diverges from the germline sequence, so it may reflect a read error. The CDR3 sequence is CASSPTGTEAFF. CDR3 nucleotides: TGTGCCAGTAGCCCGACAGGGACTGAAGCTTTCTTT. V usage is TRBV4-1 and J usage is TRBJ1-1, with TRBD1 identical over 7 bases. Germline-derived CDR1 and CDR2 are MGHRA and YSYEKL. CDR3 length: 12 residues.

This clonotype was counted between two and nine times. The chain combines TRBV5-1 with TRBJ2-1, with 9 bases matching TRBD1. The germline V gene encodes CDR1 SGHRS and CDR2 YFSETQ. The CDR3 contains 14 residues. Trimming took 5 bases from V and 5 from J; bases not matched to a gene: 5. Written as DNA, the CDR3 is TGCGCCAGCAGTTCAGGGACAGGGAACAATGAGCAGTTCTTC. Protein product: CASSSGTGNNEQFF.

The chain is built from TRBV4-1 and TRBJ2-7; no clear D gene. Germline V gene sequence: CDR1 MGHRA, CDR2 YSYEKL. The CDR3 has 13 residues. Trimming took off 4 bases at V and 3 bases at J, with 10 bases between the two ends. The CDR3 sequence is CASSRVTNYEQYF. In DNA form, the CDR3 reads TGCGCCAGCAGCCGAGTCACAAACTACGAGCAGTACTTC.

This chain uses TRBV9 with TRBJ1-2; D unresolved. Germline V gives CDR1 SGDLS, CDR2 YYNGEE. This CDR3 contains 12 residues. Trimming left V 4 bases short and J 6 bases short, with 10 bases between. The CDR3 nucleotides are TGTGCCAGCAGCCCCTTAACGGATGGCTACACCTTC. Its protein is CASSPLTDGYTF. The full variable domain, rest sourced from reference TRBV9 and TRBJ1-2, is DSGVTQTPKHLITATGQRVTLRCSPRSGDLSVYWYQQSLDQGLQFLIQYYNGEERAKGNILERFSAQQFPDLHSELNLSSLELGDSALYFCASSPLTDGYTFGSGTRLTVV.

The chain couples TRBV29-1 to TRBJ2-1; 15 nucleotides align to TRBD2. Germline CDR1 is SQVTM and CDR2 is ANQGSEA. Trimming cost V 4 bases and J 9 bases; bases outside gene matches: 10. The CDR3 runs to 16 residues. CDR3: CSVAGLAGGPKPEQFF. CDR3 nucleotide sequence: TGCAGCGTTGCCGGACTAGCGGGAGGGCCCAAACCTGAGCAGTTCTTC.

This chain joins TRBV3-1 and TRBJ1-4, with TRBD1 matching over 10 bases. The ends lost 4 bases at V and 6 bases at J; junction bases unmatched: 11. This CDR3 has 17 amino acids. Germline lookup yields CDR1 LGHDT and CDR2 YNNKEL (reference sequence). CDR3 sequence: CASSPGRGDRGDEKLFF. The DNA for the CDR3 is TGTGCCAGCAGCCCCGGACGCGGGGACAGGGGCGATGAAAAACTGTTTTTT.

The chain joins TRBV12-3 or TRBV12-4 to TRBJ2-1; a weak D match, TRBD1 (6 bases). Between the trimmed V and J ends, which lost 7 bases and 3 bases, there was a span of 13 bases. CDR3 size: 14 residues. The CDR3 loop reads CASTAPDSYNEQFF. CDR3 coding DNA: TGTGCCAGCACCGCCCCGGACAGCTACAATGAGCAGTTCTTC.

Written as DNA, the CDR3 is TGTGCCAGCAGTATGTACCCGGATCAGCCCCAGCATTTT. Translation: CASSMYPDQPQHF. The V and J genes are TRBV27 and TRBJ1-5, with D hard to call. The V gene's germline CDR1 is MNHEY and CDR2 SMNVEV (reference sequence). This CDR3 spans 13 amino acids. Trimming took off 5 bases at V and 5 bases at J, with 10 bases between the two ends.

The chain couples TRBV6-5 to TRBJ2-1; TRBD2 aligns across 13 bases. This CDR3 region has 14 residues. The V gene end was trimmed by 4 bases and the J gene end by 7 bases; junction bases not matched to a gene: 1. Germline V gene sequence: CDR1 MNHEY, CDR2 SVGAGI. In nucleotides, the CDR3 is TGTGCCAGCAGTTCGGGACTAGCGGGAAATGAGCAGTTCTTC. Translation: CASSSGLAGNEQFF.